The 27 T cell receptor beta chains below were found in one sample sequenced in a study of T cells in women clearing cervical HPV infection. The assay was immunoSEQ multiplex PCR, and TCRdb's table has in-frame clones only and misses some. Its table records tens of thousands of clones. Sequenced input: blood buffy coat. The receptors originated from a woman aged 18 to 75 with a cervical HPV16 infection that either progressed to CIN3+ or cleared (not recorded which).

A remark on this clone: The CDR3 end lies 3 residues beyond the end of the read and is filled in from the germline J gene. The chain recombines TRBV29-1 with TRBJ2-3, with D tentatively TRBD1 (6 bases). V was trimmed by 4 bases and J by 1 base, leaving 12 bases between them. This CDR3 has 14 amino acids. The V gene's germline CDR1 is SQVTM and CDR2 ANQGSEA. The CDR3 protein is CSVVVGAGTDTQYF. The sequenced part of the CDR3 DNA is TGCAGCGTTGTCGTGGGGGCAGGCACAGATACG.

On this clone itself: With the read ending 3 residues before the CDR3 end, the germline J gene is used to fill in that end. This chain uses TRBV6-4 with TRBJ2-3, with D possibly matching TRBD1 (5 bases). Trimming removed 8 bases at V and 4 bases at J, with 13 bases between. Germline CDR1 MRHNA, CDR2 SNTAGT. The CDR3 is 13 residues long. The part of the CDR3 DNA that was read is TGTGCCAGCGCCTTTGGGGCAGCAGATACG. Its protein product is CASAFGAADT. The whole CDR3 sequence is CASAFGAADTQYF.

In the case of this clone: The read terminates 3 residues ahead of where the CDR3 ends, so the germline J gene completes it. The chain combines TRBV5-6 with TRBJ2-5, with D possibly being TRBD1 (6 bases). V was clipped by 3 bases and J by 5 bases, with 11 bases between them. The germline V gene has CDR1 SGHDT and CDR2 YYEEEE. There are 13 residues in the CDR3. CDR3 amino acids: CASSWDDRETQYF. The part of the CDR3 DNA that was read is TGTGCCAGCAGCTGGGACGACAGGGAGACC. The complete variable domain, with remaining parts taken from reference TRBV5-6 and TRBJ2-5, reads DAGVTQSPTHLIKTRGQQVTLRCSPKSGHDTVSWYQQALGQGPQFIFQYYEEEERQRGNFPDRFSGHQFPNYSSELNVNALLLGDSALYLCASSWDDRETQYFGPGTRLLVL.

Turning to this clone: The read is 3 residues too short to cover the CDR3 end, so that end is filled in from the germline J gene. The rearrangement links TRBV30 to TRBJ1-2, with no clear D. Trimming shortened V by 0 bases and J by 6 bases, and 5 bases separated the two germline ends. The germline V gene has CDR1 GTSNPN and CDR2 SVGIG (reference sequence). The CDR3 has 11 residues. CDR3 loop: CAWSVNNGYTF. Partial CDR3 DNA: TGTGCCTGGAGTGTAAACAATGGC.

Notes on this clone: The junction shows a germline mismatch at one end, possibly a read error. CDR3 DNA, as far as it was read: TGTGCCAGCGGCTTAGCCCCGACTCGGGACAACGAG. Translation: CASGLAPTRDNE. Given in full, the CDR3 is CASGLAPTRDNEQYF. The V call is TRBV7-9, the J call TRBJ2-7; possibly TRBD1 for D (6 bases). The CDR3 end is not reached by the read, which stops 3 residues before it; the germline J gene fills it in. The CDR3 runs 15 residues. In germline, CDR1 is SEHNR, CDR2 FQNEAQ (reference sequence).

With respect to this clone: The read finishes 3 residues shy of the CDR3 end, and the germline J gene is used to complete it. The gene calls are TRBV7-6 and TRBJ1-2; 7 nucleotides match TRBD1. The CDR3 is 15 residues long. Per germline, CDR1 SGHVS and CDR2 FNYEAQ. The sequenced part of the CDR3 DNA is TGTGCCAGCAGCTTAGTAGGGACAGTCGCCTACGAC. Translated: CASSLVGTVAYD. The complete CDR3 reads CASSLVGTVAYDYTF.

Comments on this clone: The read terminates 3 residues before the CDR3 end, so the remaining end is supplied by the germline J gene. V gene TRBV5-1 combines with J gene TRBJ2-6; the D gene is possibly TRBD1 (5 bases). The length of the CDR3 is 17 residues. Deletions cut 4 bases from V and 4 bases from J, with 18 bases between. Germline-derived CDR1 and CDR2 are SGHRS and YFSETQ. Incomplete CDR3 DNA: TGCGCCAGCAGCCCCCCGGACACCATTACGGGGGCCAACGTC. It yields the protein CASSPPDTITGANV. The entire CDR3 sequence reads CASSPPDTITGANVLTF.

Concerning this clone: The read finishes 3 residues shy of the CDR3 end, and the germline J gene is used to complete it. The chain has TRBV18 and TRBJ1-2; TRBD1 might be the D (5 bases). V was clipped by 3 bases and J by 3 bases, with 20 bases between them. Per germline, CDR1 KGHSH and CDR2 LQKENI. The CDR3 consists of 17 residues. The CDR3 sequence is CASSPGGRRLEDYGYTF. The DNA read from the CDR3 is TGTGCCAGCTCACCGGGGGGGAGGAGGCTAGAAGACTATGGC.

CDR3 DNA, as far as it was read: TGTGCCAGCAGGCCCCGGCAGGGGGGAAACACC. The encoded protein is CASRPRQGGNT. The whole CDR3 protein reads CASRPRQGGNTIYF. The chain is built from TRBV7-9 and TRBJ1-3, with D possibly being TRBD1 (6 bases). The read ends 3 residues early relative to the CDR3; the germline J gene fills the gap. Deletions cut 6 bases from V and 4 bases from J, with 13 bases between. CDR3 size: 14 residues. Germline CDR1 reads SEHNR; CDR2 reads FQNEAQ (reference sequence).

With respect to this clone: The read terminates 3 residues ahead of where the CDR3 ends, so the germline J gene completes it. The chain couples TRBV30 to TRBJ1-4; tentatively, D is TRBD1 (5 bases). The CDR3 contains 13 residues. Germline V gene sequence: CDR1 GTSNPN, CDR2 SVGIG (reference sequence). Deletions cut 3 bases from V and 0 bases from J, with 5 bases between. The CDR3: CAWRQATNEKLFF. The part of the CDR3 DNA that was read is TGTGCCTGGAGACAGGCAACTAATGAAAAA. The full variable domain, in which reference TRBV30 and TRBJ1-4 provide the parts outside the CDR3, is SQTIHQWPATLVQPVGSPLSLECTVEGTSNPNLYWYRQAAGRGLQLLFYSVGIGQISSEVPQNLSASRPQDRQFILSSKKLLLSDSGFYLCAWRQATNEKLFFGSGTQLSVL.

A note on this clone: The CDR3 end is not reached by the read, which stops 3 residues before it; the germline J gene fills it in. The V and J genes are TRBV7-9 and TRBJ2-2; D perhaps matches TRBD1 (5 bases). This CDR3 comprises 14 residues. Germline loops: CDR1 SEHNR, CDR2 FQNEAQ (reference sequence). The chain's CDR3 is CASSLVRENSPLFF. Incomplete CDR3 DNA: TGTGCCAGCAGCTTAGTCAGGGAAAATTCACCG. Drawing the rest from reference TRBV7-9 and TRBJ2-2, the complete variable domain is DTGVSQNPRHKITKRGQNVTFRCDPISEHNRLYWYRQTLGQGPEFLTYFQNEAQLEKSRLLSDRFSAERPKGSFSTLEIQRTEQGDSAMYLCASSLVRENSPLFFGEGSRLTVL.

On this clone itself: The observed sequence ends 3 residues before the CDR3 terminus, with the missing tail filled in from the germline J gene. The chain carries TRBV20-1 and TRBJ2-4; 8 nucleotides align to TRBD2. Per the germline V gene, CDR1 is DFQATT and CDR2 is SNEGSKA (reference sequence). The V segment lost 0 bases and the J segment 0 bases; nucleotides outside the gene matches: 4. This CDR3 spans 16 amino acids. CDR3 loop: CSAREGLAGAKNIQYF. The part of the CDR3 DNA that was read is TGCAGTGCTAGAGAGGGCCTAGCGGGAGCCAAAAACATT.

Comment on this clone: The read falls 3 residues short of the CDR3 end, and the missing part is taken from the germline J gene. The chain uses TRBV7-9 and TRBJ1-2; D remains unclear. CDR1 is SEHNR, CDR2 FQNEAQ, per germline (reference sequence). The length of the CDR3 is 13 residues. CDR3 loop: CASSLETPDTYTF. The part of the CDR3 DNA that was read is TGTGCCAGCAGCTTAGAGACACCAGATACC.

This CDR3 reads CASSWTGMSSPLHF. The sequenced CDR3 bases are TGTGCCAGCAGCTGGACAGGGATGTCTTCACCC. The chain has TRBV7-2 and TRBJ1-6; 8 bases align to TRBD1. The read falls 3 residues short of the CDR3 end, and the missing part is taken from the germline J gene. The CDR3 runs 14 residues. V gave up 4 bases and J gave up 9 bases; unmatched junction bases: 5. Per the germline V gene, CDR1 is SGHTA and CDR2 is FQGNSA.

The covered CDR3 bases are TGCAGTGCTAGCAGACTAGCGGGAGATATCGATGAG. This codes for CSASRLAGDIDE. The complete CDR3 reads CSASRLAGDIDEQFF. The chain joins TRBV20-1 to TRBJ2-1, with 12 nucleotides matching TRBD2. The read comes to an end 3 residues before the CDR3 does, leaving the germline J gene to fill in the end. There are 15 residues in the CDR3. V lost 3 bases, J lost 8 bases, and 8 bases stayed unmatched. Germline CDR1 is DFQATT and CDR2 is SNEGSKA (reference sequence).

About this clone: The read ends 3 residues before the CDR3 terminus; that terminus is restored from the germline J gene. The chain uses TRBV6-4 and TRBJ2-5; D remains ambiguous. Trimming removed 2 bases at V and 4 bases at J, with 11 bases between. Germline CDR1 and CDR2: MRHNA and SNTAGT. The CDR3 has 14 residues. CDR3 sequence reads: CASSDRLVGETQYF. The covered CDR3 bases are TGTGCCAGCAGTGACCGGCTAGTGGGAGAGACC.

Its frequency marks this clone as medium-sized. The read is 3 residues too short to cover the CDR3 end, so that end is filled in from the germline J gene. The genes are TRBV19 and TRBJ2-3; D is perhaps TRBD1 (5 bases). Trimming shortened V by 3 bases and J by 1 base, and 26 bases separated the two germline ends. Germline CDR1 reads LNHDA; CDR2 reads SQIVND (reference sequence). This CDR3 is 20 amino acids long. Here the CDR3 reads CASSIGSLHRIQQGTDTQYF. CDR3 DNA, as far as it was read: TGTGCCAGTAGTATTGGATCCCTTCACAGGATTCAACAGGGCACAGATACG.

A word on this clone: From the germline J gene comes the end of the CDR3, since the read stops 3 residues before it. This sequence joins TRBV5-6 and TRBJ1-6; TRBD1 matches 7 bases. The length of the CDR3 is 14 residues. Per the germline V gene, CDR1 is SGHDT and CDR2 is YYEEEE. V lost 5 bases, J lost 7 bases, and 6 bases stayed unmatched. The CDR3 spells CASSWDSQNSPLHF. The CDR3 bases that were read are TGTGCCAGCAGTTGGGACAGTCAGAATTCACCC.

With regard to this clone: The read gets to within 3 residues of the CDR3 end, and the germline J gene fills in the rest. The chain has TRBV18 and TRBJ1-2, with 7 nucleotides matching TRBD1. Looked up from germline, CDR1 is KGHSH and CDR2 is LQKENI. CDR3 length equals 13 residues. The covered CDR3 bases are TGTGCCAGCTCAACGACAGGGTATCTCGGC. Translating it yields CASSTTGYLG. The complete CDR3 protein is CASSTTGYLGYTF.

The CDR3 bases that were read are TGCAGTGCTAGAGAGGGGTCAGGGAATCAGCCC. It encodes CSAREGSGNQP. The entire CDR3 is CSAREGSGNQPQHF. The genes are TRBV20-1 and TRBJ1-5; D is perhaps TRBD1 (5 bases). The read finishes 3 residues shy of the CDR3 end, and the germline J gene is used to complete it. The CDR3 sequence is 14 residues long. The V and J ends lost 0 bases and 4 bases respectively, with 10 bases between them. Germline-derived CDR1 and CDR2 are DFQATT and SNEGSKA (reference sequence).

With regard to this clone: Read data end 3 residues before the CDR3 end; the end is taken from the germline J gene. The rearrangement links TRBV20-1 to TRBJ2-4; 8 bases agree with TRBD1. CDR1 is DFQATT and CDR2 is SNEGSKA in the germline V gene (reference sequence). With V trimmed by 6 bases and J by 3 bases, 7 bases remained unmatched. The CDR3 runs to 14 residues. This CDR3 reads CSATGGLDKNIQYF. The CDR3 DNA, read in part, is TGCAGTGCCACAGGGGGTTTGGACAAAAACATT.

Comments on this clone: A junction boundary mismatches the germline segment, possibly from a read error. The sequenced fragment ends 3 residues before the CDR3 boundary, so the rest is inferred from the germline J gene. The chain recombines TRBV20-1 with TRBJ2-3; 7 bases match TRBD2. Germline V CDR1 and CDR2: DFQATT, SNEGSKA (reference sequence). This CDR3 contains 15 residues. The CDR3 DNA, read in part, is TGCAGTGCTCATCCTCCTGGACTAGTGGCAGAGACG. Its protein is CSAHPPGLVAET. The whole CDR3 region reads CSAHPPGLVAETQYF.

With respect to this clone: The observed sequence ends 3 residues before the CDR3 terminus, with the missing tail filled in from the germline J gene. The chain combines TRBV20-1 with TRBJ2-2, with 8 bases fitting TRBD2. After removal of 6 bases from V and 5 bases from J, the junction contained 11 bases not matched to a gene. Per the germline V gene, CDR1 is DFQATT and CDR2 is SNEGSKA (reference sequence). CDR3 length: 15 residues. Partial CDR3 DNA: TGCAGTGCCGACCCCCGGGGGGGCGGGACCGGGGAG. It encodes CSADPRGGGTGE. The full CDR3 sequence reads CSADPRGGGTGELFF.

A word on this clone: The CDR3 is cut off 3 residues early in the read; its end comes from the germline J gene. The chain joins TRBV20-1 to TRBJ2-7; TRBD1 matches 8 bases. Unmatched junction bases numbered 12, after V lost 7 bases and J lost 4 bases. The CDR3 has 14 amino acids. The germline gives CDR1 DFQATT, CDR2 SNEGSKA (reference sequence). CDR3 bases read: TGCAGTGTCCTACCCGGGACAGGCCGTTACGAG. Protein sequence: CSVLPGTGRYE. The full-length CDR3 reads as CSVLPGTGRYEQYF.

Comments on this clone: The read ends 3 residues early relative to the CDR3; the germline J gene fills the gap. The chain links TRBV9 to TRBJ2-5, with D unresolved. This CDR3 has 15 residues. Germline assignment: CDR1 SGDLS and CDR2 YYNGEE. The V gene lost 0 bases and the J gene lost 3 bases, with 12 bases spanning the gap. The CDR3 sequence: CASSVGISWKETQYF. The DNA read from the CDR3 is TGTGCCAGCAGCGTAGGGATTAGCTGGAAAGAGACC.

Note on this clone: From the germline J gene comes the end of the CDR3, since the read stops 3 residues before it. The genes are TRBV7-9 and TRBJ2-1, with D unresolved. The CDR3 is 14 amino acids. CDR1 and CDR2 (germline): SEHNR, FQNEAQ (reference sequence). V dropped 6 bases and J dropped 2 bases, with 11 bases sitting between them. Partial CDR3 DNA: TGTGCCAGCAGACTTAGAACGACCTACAATGAG. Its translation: CASRLRTTYNE. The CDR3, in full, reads CASRLRTTYNEQFF.

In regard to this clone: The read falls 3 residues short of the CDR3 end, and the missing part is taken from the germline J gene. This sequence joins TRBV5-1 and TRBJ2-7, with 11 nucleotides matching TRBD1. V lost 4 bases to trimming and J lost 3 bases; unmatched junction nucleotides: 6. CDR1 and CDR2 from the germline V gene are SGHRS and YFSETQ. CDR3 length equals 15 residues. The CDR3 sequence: CASSTGTGGFYEQYF. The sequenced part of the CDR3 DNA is TGCGCCAGCAGCACAGGGACAGGGGGTTTCTACGAG.